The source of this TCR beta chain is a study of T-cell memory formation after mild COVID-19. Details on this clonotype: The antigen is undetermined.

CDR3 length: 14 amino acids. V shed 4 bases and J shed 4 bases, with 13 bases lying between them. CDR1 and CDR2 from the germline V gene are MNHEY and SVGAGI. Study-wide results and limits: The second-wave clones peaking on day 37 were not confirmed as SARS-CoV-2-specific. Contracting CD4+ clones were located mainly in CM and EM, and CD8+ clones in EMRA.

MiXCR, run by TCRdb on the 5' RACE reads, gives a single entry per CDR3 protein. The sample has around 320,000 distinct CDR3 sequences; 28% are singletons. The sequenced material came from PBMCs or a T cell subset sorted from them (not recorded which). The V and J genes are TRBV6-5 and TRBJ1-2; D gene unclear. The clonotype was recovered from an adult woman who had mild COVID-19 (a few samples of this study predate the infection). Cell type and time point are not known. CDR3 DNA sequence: TGTGCCAGCAGTTTCACGGGGTCCGGCTATGGCTACACCTTC. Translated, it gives CASSFTGSGYGYTF.